Listed here is a single T cell receptor beta chain. Some clones are missing from TCRdb's copy, which holds only in-frame ones; the method was immunoSEQ multiplex PCR. The sample gives about 50,000 clones, around 89% of which show up once; 5% to 6.5% is in the top ten. Germline CDR1 and CDR2: MDHEN and SYDVKM. The CDR3 loop spans 12 amino acids. V lost 6 bases and J 4 bases, leaving 9 bases between the germline ends. The data derive from a study of glioma-infiltrating T cells after dendritic cell vaccination. For the study at large: Patients received three intradermal dendritic cell vaccine injections at biweekly intervals.

This sample's time point: after dendritic cell vaccination, including at tumor progression/relapse. V is TRBV28 and J is TRBJ1-2, with a weak D call TRBD1 (5 bases). The TCR sequence derives from a human donor with glioblastoma. The material sequenced was blood, taken after dendritic cell vaccination. CDR3 in amino acids: CASRKTVYGYTF. The CDR3 nucleotides read TGTGCCAGCAGAAAGACAGTCTATGGCTACACCTTC.